This T cell receptor beta chain was sequenced during a study of monozygotic twins with inflammatory bowel disease. Germline CDR1 MNHEY, CDR2 SMNVEV (reference sequence). The CDR3 loop spans 13 amino acids. Findings and caveats of the study: Inverse Simpson values showed less TCRbeta diversity in IBD patients than in their healthy co-twins. For IBD, no single strong associated signal or clonotype was supported.

With regard to this clonotype: Its antigen remains unknown.

Each TCR library consumed around 3.5 ug of total RNA. Template switching was used to attach UMIs, which incorporated a 6-nucleotide sample barcode. TCRdb reprocessed the 5' RACE reads, with one entry per CDR3 protein and no DNA. The sample includes just over 300,000 distinct CDR3 sequences. Sequencing was done on a sample of blood. This clonotype originated in a human donor with ulcerative colitis or Crohn's disease, or a healthy co-twin of an affected twin (not recorded which). The chain couples TRBV27 to TRBJ2-7. CDR3 amino acids: CASSHGTTYEQYF.